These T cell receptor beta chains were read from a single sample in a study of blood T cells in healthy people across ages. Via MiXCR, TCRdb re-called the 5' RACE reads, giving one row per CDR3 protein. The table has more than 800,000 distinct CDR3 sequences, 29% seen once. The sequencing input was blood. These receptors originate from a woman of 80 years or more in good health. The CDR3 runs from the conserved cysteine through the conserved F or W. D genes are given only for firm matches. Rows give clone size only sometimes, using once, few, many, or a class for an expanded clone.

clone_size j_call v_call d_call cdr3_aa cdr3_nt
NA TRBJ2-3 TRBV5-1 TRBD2 CVSTTSGATSTDTQYF TGCGTCAGCACGACTAGCGGGGCGACTAGCACAGATACGCAGTATTTT
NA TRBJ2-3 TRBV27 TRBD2 CASMRGSGGTNTQYF TGTGCCAGCATGAGGGGTTCGGGGGGTACAAATACGCAGTATTTT
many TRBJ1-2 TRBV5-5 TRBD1 CASSQDRGRRTF TGTGCCAGCAGCCAGGACAGGGGGAGACGCACCTTC
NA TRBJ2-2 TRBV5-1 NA CASSSQGAVTGELFF TGCGCCAGCAGTTCCCAGGGAGCGGTCACCGGGGAGCTGTTTTTT
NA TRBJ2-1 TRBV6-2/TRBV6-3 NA CASSPSIGGNEQFF TGTGCCAGCAGTCCCAGCATTGGGGGGAATGAGCAGTTCTTC
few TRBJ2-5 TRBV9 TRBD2 CASSVASGGLPQYF TGTGCCAGCAGCGTAGCTAGCGGGGGACTCCCCCAGTACTTC
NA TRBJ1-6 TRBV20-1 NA CSARESDSRNSPLHF TGCAGTGCCCGAGAATCGGACAGCCGGAATTCACCCCTCCACTTT
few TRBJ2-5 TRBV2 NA CASSEGQALETQYF TGTGCCAGCAGTGAAGGACAGGCGTTAGAGACCCAGTACTTC
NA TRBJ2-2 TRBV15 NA CATSRDVTGELFF TGTGCCACCAGCAGAGATGTCACCGGGGAGCTGTTTTTT
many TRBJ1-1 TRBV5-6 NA CASSLYVGSLNTEAFF TGTGCCAGCAGCCTGTACGTGGGCAGCTTGAACACTGAAGCTTTCTTT
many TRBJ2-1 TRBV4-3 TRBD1 CASSQELGQAYNEQFF TGCGCCAGCAGCCAAGAGTTAGGACAGGCCTACAATGAGCAGTTCTTC
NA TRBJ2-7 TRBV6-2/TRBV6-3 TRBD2 CASRDPPSGGIYEQYF TGTGCCAGCAGAGACCCCCCTAGCGGGGGTATCTACGAGCAGTACTTC
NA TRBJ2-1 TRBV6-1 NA CASSVVSGSGEQFF TGTGCCAGCAGCGTGGTATCGGGGTCAGGTGAGCAGTTCTTC
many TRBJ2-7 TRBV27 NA CASSFQVGSYEQYF TGTGCCAGCAGTTTTCAAGTGGGCTCCTACGAGCAGTACTTC
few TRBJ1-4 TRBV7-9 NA CASSTRERGEKLFF TGTGCCAGCAGCACCAGGGAGAGGGGTGAAAAACTGTTTTTT
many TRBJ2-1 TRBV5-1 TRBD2 CASSQTSGVLKNEQFF TGCGCCAGCAGCCAAACTAGCGGGGTTCTGAAGAATGAGCAGTTCTTC
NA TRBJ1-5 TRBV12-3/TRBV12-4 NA CASSRQVINQPQHF TGTGCCAGCAGTCGACAGGTTATCAATCAGCCCCAGCATTTT
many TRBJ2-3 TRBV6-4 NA CASSVSGGGTDTQYF TGTGCCAGCAGTGTGAGTGGGGGTGGCACAGATACGCAGTATTTT
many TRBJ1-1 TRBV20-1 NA CSAGENGGGNTEAFF TGCAGTGCTGGCGAGAATGGGGGAGGGAACACTGAAGCTTTCTTT
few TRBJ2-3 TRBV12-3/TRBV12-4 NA CASSSGGKVFTDTQYF TGTGCCAGCAGTTCCGGAGGGAAAGTATTCACAGATACGCAGTATTTT
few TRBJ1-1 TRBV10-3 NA CAISGTANTEAFF TGTGCCATCAGTGGGACAGCCAACACTGAAGCTTTCTTT
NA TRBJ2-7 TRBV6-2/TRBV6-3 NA CAGSRPQGALSYEQYF TGTGCCGGCAGTCGCCCCCAGGGCGCTCTCTCTTACGAGCAGTACTTC
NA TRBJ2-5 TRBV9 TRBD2 CASSVNHRSGGQETQYF TGTGCCAGCAGCGTAAACCATCGGTCGGGGGGACAAGAGACCCAGTACTTC
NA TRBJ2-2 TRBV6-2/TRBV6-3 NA CASSGSGSSNTGGLFF TGTGCCAGCAGTGGTTCAGGGAGTTCGAACACCGGGGGGCTGTTTTTT
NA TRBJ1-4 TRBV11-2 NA CASSQALKLFF TGTGCCAGCAGCCAAGCACTAAAACTGTTTTTT
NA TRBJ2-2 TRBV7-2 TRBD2 CASSELARVGELFF TGTGCCAGCAGCGAACTAGCGAGGGTCGGGGAGCTGTTTTTT
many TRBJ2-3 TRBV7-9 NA CASRISSTDTQYF TGTGCCAGCAGGATTTCTAGCACAGATACGCAGTATTTT
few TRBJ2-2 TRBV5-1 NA CASSHPIPQGNTGELFF TGCGCCAGCAGCCACCCAATTCCCCAGGGGAACACCGGGGAGCTGTTTTTT
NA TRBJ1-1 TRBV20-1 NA CSARVHMNTETFF TGCAGTGCTAGAGTCCATATGAACACTGAAACTTTCTTT
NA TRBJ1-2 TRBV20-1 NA CSVESAAAENYGYTF TGCAGTGTCGAGTCAGCGGCTGCTGAAAACTATGGCTACACCTTC
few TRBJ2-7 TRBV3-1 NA CASSQGSGGGGLSYEQYF TGTGCCAGCAGCCAAGGCTCGGGAGGGGGCGGTTTGTCCTACGAGCAGTACTTC
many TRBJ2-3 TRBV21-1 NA CASSKVGWTGRTDTQYF TGTGCCAGCAGCAAAGTTGGCTGGACAGGGAGAACAGATACGCAGTATTTT
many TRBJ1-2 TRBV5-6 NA CASSLGSNYGYTF TGTGCCAGCAGCTTGGGCAGCAACTATGGCTACACCTTC
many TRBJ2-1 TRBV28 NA CASSYLSTEQFF TGTGCCAGCAGTTATCTAAGTACTGAGCAGTTCTTC
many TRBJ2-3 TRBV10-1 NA CASSESRTGGYTDTQYF TGCGCCAGCAGTGAGTCCCGGACGGGGGGCTACACAGATACGCAGTATTTT
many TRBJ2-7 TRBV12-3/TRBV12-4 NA CASSFYGLRMTYEQYF TGTGCCAGCAGTTTCTATGGTCTCAGGATGACCTACGAGCAGTACTTC
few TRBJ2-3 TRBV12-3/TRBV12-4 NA CASSSQSADTQYF TGTGCCAGCAGTTCCCAGAGCGCAGATACGCAGTATTTT
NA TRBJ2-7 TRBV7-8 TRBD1 CASSLYTGGYEQYF TGTGCCAGCAGCTTATACACAGGGGGTTACGAGCAGTACTTC
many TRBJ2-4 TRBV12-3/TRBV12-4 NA CASSFRVLGNIQYF TGTGCCAGCAGTTTCCGGGTCCTGGGAAACATTCAGTACTTC
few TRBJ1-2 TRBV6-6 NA CASSYKDFYGYTF TGTGCCAGCAGTTACAAGGACTTCTATGGCTACACCTTC
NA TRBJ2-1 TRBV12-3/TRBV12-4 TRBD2 CASSLGSGSYNEQFF TGTGCCAGCAGTTTAGGTAGCGGGTCTTACAATGAGCAGTTCTTC
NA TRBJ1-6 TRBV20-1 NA CSARAQGTWNSPLHF TGCAGTGCTAGAGCTCAGGGGACCTGGAATTCACCCCTCCACTTT
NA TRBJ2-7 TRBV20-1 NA CSASRTEDAYEQYF TGCAGTGCTAGTAGAACAGAAGACGCCTACGAGCAGTACTTC
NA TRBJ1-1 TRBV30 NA CAWSAQGHTEAFF TGTGCCTGGAGTGCCCAGGGTCACACTGAAGCTTTCTTT
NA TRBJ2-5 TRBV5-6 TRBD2 CASSSLAPSGVGGTQYF TGTGCCAGCAGCTCCCTTGCCCCTAGCGGGGTGGGGGGGACCCAGTACTTC
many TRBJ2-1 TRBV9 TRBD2 CASSVTGGKVNEQFF TGTGCCAGCAGCGTAACCGGGGGGAAGGTTAATGAGCAGTTCTTC
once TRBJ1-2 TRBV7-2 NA CASSPWGGTTGVFGYTF TGTGCCAGCAGCCCCTGGGGGGGAACGACGGGGGTCTTTGGCTACACCTTC
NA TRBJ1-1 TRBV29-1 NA CSAEGRRAFF TGCAGCGCTGAGGGCAGGCGAGCTTTCTTT
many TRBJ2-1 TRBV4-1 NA CASSQDHLGSNEQFF TGCGCCAGCAGCCAAGATCACTTGGGTTCCAATGAGCAGTTCTTC
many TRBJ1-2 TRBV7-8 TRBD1 CASSFQGAHYGYTF TGTGCCAGCAGCTTTCAGGGGGCGCACTATGGCTACACCTTC
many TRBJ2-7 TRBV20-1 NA CSAGTGYEQYF TGCAGTGCCGGCACCGGGTACGAGCAGTACTTC
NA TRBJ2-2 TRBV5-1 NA CASSIKNTGELFF TGCGCCAGCAGCATTAAGAACACCGGGGAGCTGTTTTTT
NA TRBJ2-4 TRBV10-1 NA CASSESMGARNIQYF TGCGCCAGCAGTGAGTCGATGGGGGCGAGAAACATTCAGTACTTC
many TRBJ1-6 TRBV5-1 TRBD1 CASSLGTGEYYNSPLHF TGCGCCAGCAGCTTGGGGACAGGGGAGTACTATAATTCACCCCTCCACTTT
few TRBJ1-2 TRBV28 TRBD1 CASSLPGGPNYGYTF TGTGCCAGCAGTCTCCCAGGGGGCCCTAACTATGGCTACACCTTC
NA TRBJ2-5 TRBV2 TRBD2 CASSEFTSGGQETQYF TGTGCCAGCAGTGAATTTACTAGCGGGGGCCAAGAGACCCAGTACTTC